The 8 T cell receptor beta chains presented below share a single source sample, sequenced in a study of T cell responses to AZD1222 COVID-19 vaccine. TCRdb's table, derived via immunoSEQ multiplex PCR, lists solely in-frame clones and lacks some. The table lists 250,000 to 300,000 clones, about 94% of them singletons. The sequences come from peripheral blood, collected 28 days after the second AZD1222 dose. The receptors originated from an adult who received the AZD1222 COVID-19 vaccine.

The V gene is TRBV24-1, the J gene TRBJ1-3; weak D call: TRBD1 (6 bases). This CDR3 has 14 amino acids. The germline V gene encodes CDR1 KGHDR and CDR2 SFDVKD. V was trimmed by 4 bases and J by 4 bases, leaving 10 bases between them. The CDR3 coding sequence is TGTGCCACCAGTGACCCGGGGGCGGGAAACACCATATATTTT. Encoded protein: CATSDPGAGNTIYF.

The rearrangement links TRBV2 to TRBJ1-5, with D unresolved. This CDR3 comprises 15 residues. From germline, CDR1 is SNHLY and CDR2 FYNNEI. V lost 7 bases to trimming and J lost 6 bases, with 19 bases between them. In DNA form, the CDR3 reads TGTGCCAGCAATTCGGGCCCCTGGAAGGGTCAGCCCCAGCATTTT. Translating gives CASNSGPWKGQPQHF.

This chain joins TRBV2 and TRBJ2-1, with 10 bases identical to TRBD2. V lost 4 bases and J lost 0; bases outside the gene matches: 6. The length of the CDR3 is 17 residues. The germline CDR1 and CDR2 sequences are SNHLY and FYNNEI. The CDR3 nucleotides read TGTGCCAGCAGTGTAGTTAGCGGGGGGAGCTCCTACAATGAGCAGTTCTTC. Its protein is CASSVVSGGSSYNEQFF. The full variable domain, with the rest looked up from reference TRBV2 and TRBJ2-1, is EPEVTQTPSHQVTQMGQEVILRCVPISNHLYFYWYRQILGQKVEFLVSFYNNEISEKSEIFDDQFSVERPDGSNFTLKIRSTKLEDSAMYFCASSVVSGGSSYNEQFFGPGTRLTVL.

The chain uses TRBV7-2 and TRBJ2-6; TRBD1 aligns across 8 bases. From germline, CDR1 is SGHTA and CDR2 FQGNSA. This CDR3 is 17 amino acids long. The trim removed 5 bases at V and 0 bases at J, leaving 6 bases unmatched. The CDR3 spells CASSPRGPVSGANVLTF. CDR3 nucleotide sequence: TGTGCCAGCAGCCCCAGGGGGCCCGTCTCTGGGGCCAACGTCCTGACTTTC. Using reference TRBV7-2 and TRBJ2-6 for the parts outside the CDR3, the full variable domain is GAGVSQSPSNKVTEKGKDVELRCDPISGHTALYWYRQSLGQGLEFLIYFQGNSAPDKSGLPSDRFSAERTGGSVSTLTIQRTQQEDSAVYLCASSPRGPVSGANVLTFGAGSRLTVL.

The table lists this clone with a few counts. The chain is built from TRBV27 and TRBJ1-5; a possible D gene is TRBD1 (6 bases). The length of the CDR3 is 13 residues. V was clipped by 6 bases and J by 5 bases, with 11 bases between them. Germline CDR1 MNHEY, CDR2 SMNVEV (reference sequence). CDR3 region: CASSQGRHQPQHF. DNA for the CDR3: TGTGCCAGCAGCCAGGGGAGGCATCAGCCCCAGCATTTT.

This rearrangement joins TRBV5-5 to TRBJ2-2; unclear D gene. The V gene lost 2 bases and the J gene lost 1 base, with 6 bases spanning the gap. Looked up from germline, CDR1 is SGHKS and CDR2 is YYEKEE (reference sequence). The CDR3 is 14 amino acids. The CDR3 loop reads CASSFLENTGELFF. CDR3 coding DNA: TGTGCCAGCAGCTTTTTGGAGAACACCGGGGAGCTGTTTTTT.

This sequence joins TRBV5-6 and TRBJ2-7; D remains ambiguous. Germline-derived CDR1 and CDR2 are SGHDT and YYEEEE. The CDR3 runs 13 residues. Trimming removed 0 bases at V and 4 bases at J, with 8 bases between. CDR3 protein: CASSLDPGYEQYF. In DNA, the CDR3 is TGTGCCAGCAGCTTGGATCCGGGTTACGAGCAGTACTTC.

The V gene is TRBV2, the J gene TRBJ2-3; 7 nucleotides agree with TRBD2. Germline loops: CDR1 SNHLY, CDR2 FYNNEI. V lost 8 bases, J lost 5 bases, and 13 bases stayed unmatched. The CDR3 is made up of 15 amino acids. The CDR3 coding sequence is TGTGCCAGCTGGAGACTAGCCTTATTTGGAGATACGCAGTATTTT. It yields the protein CASWRLALFGDTQYF.